One sample yielded the 32 T cell receptor beta chains listed below, sequenced in a study of beta chain features in type 1 diabetes. The investigators reverse transcribed all of the isolated RNA, so they sequenced expressed TCRB transcripts. TCRdb keeps only in-frame clones here, not all; method: immunoSEQ multiplex PCR. In the table there are 130,000 to 150,000 clones, 6.9% of which are singletons. The specimen was central memory CD4+ T cells from blood. The receptors stem from a woman in her thirties in good health.

The chain employs TRBV5-5 and TRBJ2-3; D perhaps matches TRBD2 (5 bases). CDR3 length equals 16 residues. The germline CDR1 and CDR2 sequences are SGHKS and YYEKEE (reference sequence). The V end lost 2 bases, the J end lost 0 bases, and 13 bases lay between the germline ends. CDR3 nucleotide sequence: TGTGCCAGCAGCTTATTGGCTCTAGCAAGCACAGATACGCAGTATTTT. As protein: CASSLLALASTDTQYF.

This chain joins TRBV6-6 and TRBJ1-3; D gene unclear. Per the germline V gene, CDR1 is MNHNY and CDR2 is SVGAGI (reference sequence). CDR3 size: 12 residues. Trimming left V 6 bases short and J 7 bases short, with 10 bases between. The CDR3 is CASSPGVNTIYF. CDR3 nucleotides: TGTGCCAGCAGCCCGGGTGTTAACACCATATATTTT.

J is TRBJ1-5 and V is TRBV2; possibly TRBD1 for D (5 bases). CDR1 is SNHLY, CDR2 FYNNEI, per germline. V shed 6 bases and J shed 7 bases, with 22 bases lying between them. This CDR3 is 16 amino acids long. The CDR3 DNA reads TGTGCCAGCAGCTCTCTCTCCGGGACTTCCAGCCAGCCCCAGCATTTT. This encodes CASSSLSGTSSQPQHF.

This clone was recorded a few times. The J gene is TRBJ1-1, the V gene TRBV21-1; the DNA was not compared with TRBD1, the D call given in the table. TRBV21-1 is marked as a pseudogene. The CDR3 has 14 amino acids. DNA of the CDR3: TGTGCCAGCAGCAATACGACAGGGAACACTGAAGCTTTCTTT. This translates into CASSNTTGNTEAFF.

The CDR3 protein is CASSAGGYGETQYF. The CDR3 DNA reads as TGTGCCAGCAGTGCCGGGGGTTATGGAGAGACCCAGTACTTC. The chain has TRBV28 and TRBJ2-5, with D possibly TRBD2 on 6 matching bases. V dropped 5 bases and J dropped 4 bases, with 14 bases sitting between them. CDR1 is MDHEN, CDR2 SYDVKM, per germline. The CDR3 is made up of 14 amino acids. Full variable domain (outside the CDR3, taken from reference TRBV28 and TRBJ2-5): DVKVTQSSRYLVKRTGEKVFLECVQDMDHENMFWYRQDPGLGLRLIYFSYDVKMKEKGDIPEGYSVSREKKERFSLILESASTNQTSMYLCASSAGGYGETQYFGPGTRLLVL.

V usage is TRBV6-5 and J usage is TRBJ2-7; D uncertain. Deletions cut 4 bases from V and 3 bases from J, with 7 bases between. Per the germline V gene, CDR1 is MNHEY and CDR2 is SVGAGI. The CDR3 covers 12 residues. The CDR3 DNA is TGTGCCAGCAGTTTCGCGAGCTACGAGCAGTACTTC. Translating it yields CASSFASYEQYF.

V and J are TRBV9 and TRBJ1-1, with 9 bases matching TRBD1. J was trimmed by 5 bases and V by 0 bases; bases with no gene match: 2. Germline V lookup: CDR1 SGDLS, CDR2 YYNGEE. CDR3 size: 14 residues. The CDR3: CASSVETGGTEAFF. DNA of the CDR3: TGTGCCAGCAGCGTAGAGACAGGGGGGACTGAAGCTTTCTTT.

This clone was detected a few times. The rearrangement links TRBV10-3 to TRBJ1-1; 9 positions match TRBD1. The germline V gene has CDR1 ENHRY and CDR2 SYGVKD. J was trimmed by 0 bases and V by 11 bases; bases with no gene match: 13. This CDR3 comprises 16 residues. CDR3 protein: CAVRTGVNNMNTEAFF. The CDR3 DNA reads TGTGCCGTCCGGACAGGGGTGAATAATATGAACACTGAAGCTTTCTTT.

This clone occurred a few times. The chain uses TRBV4-2 and TRBJ1-3; 10 positions agree with TRBD1. The V gene's germline CDR1 is LGHNA and CDR2 YNFKEQ. The CDR3 has 16 residues. V lost 0 bases, J lost 2 bases, and 1 base stayed unmatched. CDR3 residues: CASSQDDRGPGNTIYF. CDR3 bases: TGTGCCAGCAGCCAAGATGACAGGGGGCCTGGAAACACCATATATTTT.

J is TRBJ2-1 and V is TRBV15, with 11 positions matching TRBD2. Germline assignment: CDR1 LNHNV and CDR2 YYDKDF (reference sequence). This CDR3 contains 15 residues. V lost 4 bases, J lost 5 bases, and 4 bases stayed unmatched. The CDR3 region is CATSKPGLADNEQFF. The CDR3 DNA sequence: TGTGCCACCAGCAAGCCGGGACTAGCGGACAATGAGCAGTTCTTC.

This clone was seen at least ten times. The V and J genes are TRBV9 and TRBJ2-1; 9 bases fit TRBD2. Germline V gives CDR1 SGDLS, CDR2 YYNGEE. Trimming removed 2 bases from V and 10 bases from J; junction bases left unmatched: 4. The CDR3 is 13 residues long. The CDR3 spells CASSVSGRGEQFF. In DNA, the CDR3 is TGTGCCAGCAGCGTTAGCGGGAGAGGAGAGCAGTTCTTC.

A few counts support this clone. The V gene is TRBV11-3, the J gene TRBJ2-1; D is ambiguous. The V gene's germline CDR1 is SGHNT and CDR2 YENEEA. The CDR3 has 13 residues. Deletions cut 2 bases from V and 5 bases from J, with 7 bases between. This chain's CDR3 is CASSLSVNNEQFF. CDR3 sequence (DNA): TGTGCCAGCAGCTTATCAGTGAACAATGAGCAGTTCTTC.

The CDR3 nucleotides are TGTGCCAGCAGCTTAGCCAGGGGCGGGACAGATACGCAGTATTTT. Its translation is CASSLARGGTDTQYF. This chain connects TRBV7-8 to TRBJ2-3, with a tentative D call TRBD1 (6 bases). The germline gives CDR1 SGHVS, CDR2 FQNEAQ. The V and J ends lost 0 bases and 3 bases respectively, with 10 bases between them. This CDR3 comprises 15 residues.

This clone was observed a few times. This chain joins TRBV4-3 and TRBJ2-3; 8 bases align to TRBD2. This CDR3 has 15 amino acids. Germline assignment: CDR1 LGHNA and CDR2 YSLEER. The V segment lost 1 base and the J segment 0 bases; nucleotides outside the gene matches: 0. The CDR3 coding sequence is TGCGCCAGCAGCCAAGGACTAGCGAGCACAGATACGCAGTATTTT. Encoded protein: CASSQGLASTDTQYF.

CDR3 sequence reads: CASSGTSGALYF. The CDR3 DNA reads as TGTGCCAGCAGCGGGACTAGCGGAGCCCTGTACTTC. The J gene is TRBJ2-5, the V gene TRBV7-2, with 11 bases that match TRBD2. The germline V gene encodes CDR1 SGHTA and CDR2 FQGNSA. The CDR3 is 12 residues long. Germline trimming cut 5 bases from V and 13 bases from J; bases unmatched to any gene: 6.

This clone was detected a few times. This sequence joins TRBV30 and TRBJ1-2, with D possibly TRBD1 on 5 matching bases. The V gene lost 8 bases and the J gene lost 4 bases, with 14 bases spanning the gap. Germline lookup yields CDR1 GTSNPN and CDR2 SVGIG (reference sequence). The CDR3 extends over 12 amino acids. The CDR3 spells CAQDKGGYGYTF. DNA for the CDR3: TGTGCCCAGGACAAGGGAGGCTATGGCTACACCTTC.

This sequence joins TRBV19 and TRBJ1-5; perhaps TRBD1 as D (6 bases). CDR1 and CDR2 (germline): LNHDA, SQIVND (reference sequence). The CDR3 covers 15 residues. V lost 3 bases and J lost 4, with 13 bases in between. The CDR3 protein is CASSIPQGINQPQHF. The CDR3 DNA is TGTGCCAGTAGTATCCCCCAGGGGATAAATCAGCCCCAGCATTTT.

This chain links TRBV4-2 with TRBJ1-5, with 7 bases that match TRBD1. The CDR3 sequence is 15 residues long. Per the germline V gene, CDR1 is LGHNA and CDR2 is YNFKEQ. After removal of 4 bases from V and 0 bases from J, the junction contained 3 bases not matched to a gene. The CDR3 DNA follows: TGTGCCAGCAGCCTCGGGACAGTTAGCAATCAGCCCCAGCATTTT. Amino acid sequence: CASSLGTVSNQPQHF.

The J gene is TRBJ2-5, the V gene TRBV7-3, with TRBD2 matching 13 bases. The germline V gene has CDR1 SGHTA and CDR2 FQGTGA. V shed 3 bases, J shed 3 bases, and the junction held 1 base outside the gene matches. The CDR3 runs to 15 residues. CDR3 in DNA: TGTGCCAGCAGCTTTGGGACTAGCGGGAAAGAGACCCAGTACTTC. Translated: CASSFGTSGKETQYF.

This clone was observed at least ten times. The genes are TRBV7-3 and TRBJ2-3; D is unclear. The germline V and J ends were trimmed by 0 bases and 1 base, with 8 bases remaining between them. The CDR3 runs 15 residues. The germline CDR1 and CDR2 sequences are SGHTA and FQGTGA. The CDR3 reads CASSLTPSGTDTQYF. CDR3 coding DNA: TGTGCCAGCAGCTTAACTCCGTCTGGCACAGATACGCAGTATTTT.

The chain employs TRBV28 and TRBJ1-5; TRBD1 is a possible D gene (6 bases). CDR3 length: 15 residues. Between the trimmed V and J ends, which lost 4 bases and 7 bases, there was a span of 17 bases. Germline values: CDR1 MDHEN, CDR2 SYDVKM. In DNA form, the CDR3 reads TGTGCCAGCAGTTGGACAGTTGAGGGAGTGCAGCCCCAGCATTTT. This translates into CASSWTVEGVQPQHF.

This chain's CDR3 is CASSLGAGEDEQFF. Here the CDR3 DNA reads TGTGCCAGCAGCTTGGGTGCGGGAGAGGATGAGCAGTTCTTC. The gene calls are TRBV5-4 and TRBJ2-1; 7 nucleotides agree with TRBD2. The CDR3 has 14 amino acids. CDR1 and CDR2 from the germline V gene are SGHNT and YYREEE (reference sequence). V lost 0 bases, J lost 8 bases, and 5 bases stayed unmatched.

This clone occurred many times. The chain employs TRBV7-2 and TRBJ1-5; the D gene is possibly TRBD1 (6 bases). The germline gives CDR1 SGHTA, CDR2 FQGNSA. Trimming shortened V by 2 bases and J by 6 bases, and 17 bases separated the two germline ends. CDR3 length: 16 amino acids. DNA of the CDR3: TGTGCCAGCAGCTTATGGGGCAGGGGAGAGGGTCAGCCCCAGCATTTT. This gives the protein CASSLWGRGEGQPQHF.

This clone was recorded a few times. The chain joins TRBV19 to TRBJ1-2; 12 nucleotides line up with TRBD1. The CDR3 runs 17 residues. Germline CDR1 reads LNHDA; CDR2 reads SQIVND (reference sequence). After removal of 7 bases from V and 4 bases from J, the junction contained 13 bases not matched to a gene. CDR3 coding DNA: TGTGCCAGTACTCTTCGTGGGACAGGGGGCAAGGGCTATGGCTACACCTTC. The encoded protein is CASTLRGTGGKGYGYTF.

This clone has a handful of counts. This chain uses TRBV28 with TRBJ2-1; 8 bases match TRBD2. V trimming: 3 bases; J trimming: 5 bases; junction bases outside the gene matches: 9. Germline V CDR1 and CDR2: MDHEN, SYDVKM. The CDR3 sequence is 16 residues long. CDR3 residues: CASSFSRSSGHNEQFF. The DNA for the CDR3 is TGTGCCAGCAGTTTCTCCCGATCTAGCGGGCACAATGAGCAGTTCTTC.

This clone was seen only a few times. The genes are TRBV28 and TRBJ2-7; the match to TRBD2 covers 12 bases. The CDR3 is 17 residues long. CDR1 is MDHEN, CDR2 SYDVKM, per germline. Trimming at V came to 4 bases and at J to 3 bases, leaving 10 bases not matched to a gene. The CDR3 DNA sequence: TGTGCCAGCAGTTCAACAACTAGCGGGAGGTTCTACTACGAGCAGTACTTC. It specifies CASSSTTSGRFYYEQYF.

This sequence joins TRBV2 and TRBJ2-3, with 8 bases identical to TRBD2. The length of the CDR3 is 14 residues. Germline V gene data show CDR1 as SNHLY and CDR2 as FYNNEI. V lost 7 bases, J lost 1 base, and 4 bases stayed unmatched. The CDR3 region is CASNSGMRTDTQYF. In nucleotides, the CDR3 is TGTGCCAGCAATAGCGGGATGCGCACAGATACGCAGTATTTT.

The V and J genes are TRBV5-1 and TRBJ2-5, with D possibly being TRBD1 (7 bases). CDR3 length: 15 amino acids. V shed 4 bases and J shed 5 bases, with 18 bases lying between them. From germline, CDR1 is SGHRS and CDR2 YFSETQ. The CDR3 DNA sequence: TGCGCCAGCAGCACGTTAGGGGGCGCGGGGGAGACCCAGTACTTC. Amino acids: CASSTLGGAGETQYF.

The table lists this clone with a few counts. The rearrangement joins TRBV5-1 to TRBJ2-3; D ambiguous. In germline, CDR1 is SGHRS, CDR2 YFSETQ. V dropped 5 bases and J dropped 0 bases, with 10 bases sitting between them. This CDR3 is built from 14 residues. The CDR3 sequence is CASRKELSTDTQYF. Written as DNA, the CDR3 is TGCGCCAGCAGGAAAGAGTTGAGCACAGATACGCAGTATTTT.

This clone was seen a few times. The J gene is TRBJ2-7, the V gene TRBV28; 8 bases are a match to TRBD1. There are 15 residues in the CDR3. From germline, CDR1 is MDHEN and CDR2 SYDVKM. The V segment lost 8 bases and the J segment 2 bases; nucleotides outside the gene matches: 11. As DNA, the CDR3 is TGTGCCAGCGATCAACCGGGACAGGCTCCCTACGAGCAGTACTTC. It is translated as CASDQPGQAPYEQYF. The full variable domain, rest sourced from reference TRBV28 and TRBJ2-7, is DVKVTQSSRYLVKRTGEKVFLECVQDMDHENMFWYRQDPGLGLRLIYFSYDVKMKEKGDIPEGYSVSREKKERFSLILESASTNQTSMYLCASDQPGQAPYEQYFGPGTRLTVT.

This clone has more than one count but fewer than ten. The genes are TRBV5-4 and TRBJ1-2; no definite D call. V was clipped by 0 bases and J by 1 base, with 7 bases between them. Germline V gene lookup returns CDR1 SGHNT and CDR2 YYREEE (reference sequence). CDR3 length: 14 residues. CDR3 nucleotides: TGTGCCAGCAGCTTGGGGACTGTTAACTATGGCTACACCTTC. The encoded protein is CASSLGTVNYGYTF.

The V and J genes are TRBV6-5 and TRBJ2-7, with a possible D match to TRBD2 (6 bases). Looked up from germline, CDR1 is MNHEY and CDR2 is SVGAGI. Trimming took 6 bases from V and 3 from J, leaving 12 bases between them. The CDR3 sequence is 13 residues long. CDR3 nucleotides: TGTGCCAGCAGCCGGGACTTGAACTACGAGCAGTACTTC. Translated: CASSRDLNYEQYF.